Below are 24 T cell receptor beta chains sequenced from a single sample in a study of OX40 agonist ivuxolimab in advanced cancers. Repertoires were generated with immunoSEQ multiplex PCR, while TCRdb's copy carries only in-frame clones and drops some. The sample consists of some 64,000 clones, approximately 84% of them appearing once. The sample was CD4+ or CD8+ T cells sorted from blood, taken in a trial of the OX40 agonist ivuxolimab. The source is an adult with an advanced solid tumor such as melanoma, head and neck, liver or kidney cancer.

For the CDR3, the DNA is TGTGCCAGCAGCTTAGAGGGCCGGAACACTGAAGCTTTCTTT. It yields the protein CASSLEGRNTEAFF. The rearrangement links TRBV7-9 to TRBJ1-1; D is uncertain. Germline values: CDR1 SEHNR, CDR2 FQNEAQ (reference sequence). This CDR3 comprises 14 residues. V lost 1 base and J 1 base, leaving 7 bases between the germline ends.

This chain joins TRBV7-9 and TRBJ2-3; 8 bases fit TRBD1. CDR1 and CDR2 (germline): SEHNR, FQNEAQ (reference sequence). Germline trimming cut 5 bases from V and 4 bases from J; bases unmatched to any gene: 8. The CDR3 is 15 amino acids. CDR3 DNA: TGTGCCAGCAGCCCCCGGACAGGGTTGCCAGATACGCAGTATTTT. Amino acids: CASSPRTGLPDTQYF.

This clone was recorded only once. The CDR3 here is CASRPGLAGEKDTQYF. For the CDR3, the DNA is TGTGCCAGCAGACCGGGACTAGCGGGAGAGAAAGATACGCAGTATTTT. The chain couples TRBV2 to TRBJ2-3, with TRBD2 matching over 14 bases. The CDR3 spans 16 residues. The germline V gene has CDR1 SNHLY and CDR2 FYNNEI. J was trimmed by 5 bases and V by 6 bases; bases with no gene match: 7.

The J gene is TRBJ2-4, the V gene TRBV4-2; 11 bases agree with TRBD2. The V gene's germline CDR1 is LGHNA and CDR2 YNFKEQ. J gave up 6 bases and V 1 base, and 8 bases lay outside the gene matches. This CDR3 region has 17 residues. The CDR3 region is CASSQATGTSGSNIQYF. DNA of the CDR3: TGTGCCAGCAGCCAAGCTACCGGGACTAGCGGTTCAAACATTCAGTACTTC.

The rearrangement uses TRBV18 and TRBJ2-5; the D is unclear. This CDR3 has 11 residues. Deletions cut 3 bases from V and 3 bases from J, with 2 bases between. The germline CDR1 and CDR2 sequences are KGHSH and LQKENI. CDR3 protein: CASSPKETQYF. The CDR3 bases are TGTGCCAGCTCACCCAAAGAGACCCAGTACTTC.

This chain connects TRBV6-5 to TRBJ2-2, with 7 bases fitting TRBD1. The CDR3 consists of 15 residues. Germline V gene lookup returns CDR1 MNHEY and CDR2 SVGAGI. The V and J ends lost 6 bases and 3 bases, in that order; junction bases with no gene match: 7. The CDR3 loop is CASRETGRYTGELFF. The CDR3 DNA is TGTGCCAGCAGGGAGACAGGGCGATACACCGGGGAGCTGTTTTTT.

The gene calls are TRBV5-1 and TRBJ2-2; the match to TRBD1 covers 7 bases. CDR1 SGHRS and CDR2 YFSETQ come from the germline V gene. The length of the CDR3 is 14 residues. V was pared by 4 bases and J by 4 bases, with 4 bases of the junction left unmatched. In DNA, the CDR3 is TGCGCCAGCAGCCCGACAGGGAGCACCGGGGAGCTGTTTTTT. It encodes CASSPTGSTGELFF.

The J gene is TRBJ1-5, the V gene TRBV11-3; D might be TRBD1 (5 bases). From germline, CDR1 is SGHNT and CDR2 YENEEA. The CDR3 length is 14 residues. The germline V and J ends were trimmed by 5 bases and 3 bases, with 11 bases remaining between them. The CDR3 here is CASSRDSVNQPQHF. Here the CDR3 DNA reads TGTGCCAGCAGCCGAGACAGTGTCAATCAGCCCCAGCATTTT.

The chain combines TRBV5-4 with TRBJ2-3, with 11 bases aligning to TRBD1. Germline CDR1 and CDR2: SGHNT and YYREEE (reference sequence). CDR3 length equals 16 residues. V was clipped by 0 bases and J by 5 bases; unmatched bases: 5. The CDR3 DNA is TGTGCCAGCAGCTTGGGGACAGGGGGCTTCAGAGATACGCAGTATTTT. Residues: CASSLGTGGFRDTQYF.

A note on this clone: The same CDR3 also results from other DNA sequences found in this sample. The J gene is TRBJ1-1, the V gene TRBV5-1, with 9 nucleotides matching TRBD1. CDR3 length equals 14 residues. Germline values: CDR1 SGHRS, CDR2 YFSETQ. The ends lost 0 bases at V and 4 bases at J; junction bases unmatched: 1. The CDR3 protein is CASSLETGGTEAFF. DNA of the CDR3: TGCGCCAGCAGCTTGGAGACAGGGGGCACTGAAGCTTTCTTT.

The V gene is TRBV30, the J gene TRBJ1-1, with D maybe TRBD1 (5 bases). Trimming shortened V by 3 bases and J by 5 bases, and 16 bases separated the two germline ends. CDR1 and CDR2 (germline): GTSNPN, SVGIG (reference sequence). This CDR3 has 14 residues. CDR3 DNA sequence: TGTGCCTGGAGCGGAGGGGTATTTGATACTGAAGCTTTCTTT. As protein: CAWSGGVFDTEAFF. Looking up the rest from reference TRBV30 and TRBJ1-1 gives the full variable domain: SQTIHQWPATLVQPVGSPLSLECTVEGTSNPNLYWYRQAAGRGLQLLFYSVGIGQISSEVPQNLSASRPQDRQFILSSKKLLLSDSGFYLCAWSGGVFDTEAFFGQGTRLTVV.

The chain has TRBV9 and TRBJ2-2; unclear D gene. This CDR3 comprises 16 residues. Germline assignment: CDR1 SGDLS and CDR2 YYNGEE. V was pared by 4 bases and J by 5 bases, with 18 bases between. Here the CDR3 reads CASSTRLEWGTGELFF. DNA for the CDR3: TGTGCCAGCAGCACCCGACTGGAGTGGGGAACCGGGGAGCTGTTTTTT. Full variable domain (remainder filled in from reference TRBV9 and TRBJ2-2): DSGVTQTPKHLITATGQRVTLRCSPRSGDLSVYWYQQSLDQGLQFLIQYYNGEERAKGNILERFSAQQFPDLHSELNLSSLELGDSALYFCASSTRLEWGTGELFFGEGSRLTVL.

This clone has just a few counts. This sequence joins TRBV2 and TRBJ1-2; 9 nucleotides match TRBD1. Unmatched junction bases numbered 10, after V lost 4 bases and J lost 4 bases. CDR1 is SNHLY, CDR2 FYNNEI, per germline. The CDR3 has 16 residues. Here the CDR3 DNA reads TGTGCCAGCAGTGGAGAGGACAGGGGTCTGGTCTATGGCTACACCTTC. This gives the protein CASSGEDRGLVYGYTF.

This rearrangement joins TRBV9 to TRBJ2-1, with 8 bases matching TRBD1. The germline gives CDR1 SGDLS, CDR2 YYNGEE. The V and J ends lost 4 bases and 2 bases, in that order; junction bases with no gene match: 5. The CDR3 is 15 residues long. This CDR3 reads CASSPGTGTYNEQFF. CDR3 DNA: TGTGCCAGCAGCCCCGGGACAGGAACCTACAATGAGCAGTTCTTC. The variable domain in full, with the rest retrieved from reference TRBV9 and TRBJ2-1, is DSGVTQTPKHLITATGQRVTLRCSPRSGDLSVYWYQQSLDQGLQFLIQYYNGEERAKGNILERFSAQQFPDLHSELNLSSLELGDSALYFCASSPGTGTYNEQFFGPGTRLTVL.

The CDR3 DNA sequence: TGTGCCAGCAGCGTAGCTCCGGACGGATCCTACGAGCAGTACTTC. Its protein is CASSVAPDGSYEQYF. The rearrangement uses TRBV9 and TRBJ2-7, with D hard to call. Germline CDR1 is SGDLS and CDR2 is YYNGEE. V dropped 0 bases and J dropped 1 base, with 11 bases sitting between them. This CDR3 is 15 amino acids long. Full variable domain (remainder filled in from reference TRBV9 and TRBJ2-7): DSGVTQTPKHLITATGQRVTLRCSPRSGDLSVYWYQQSLDQGLQFLIQYYNGEERAKGNILERFSAQQFPDLHSELNLSSLELGDSALYFCASSVAPDGSYEQYFGPGTRLTVT.

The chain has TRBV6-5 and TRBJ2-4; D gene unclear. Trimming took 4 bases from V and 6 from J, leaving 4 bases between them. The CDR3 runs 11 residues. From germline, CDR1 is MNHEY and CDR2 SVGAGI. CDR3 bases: TGTGCCAGCAGTTCCGGAAACATTCAGTACTTC. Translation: CASSSGNIQYF.

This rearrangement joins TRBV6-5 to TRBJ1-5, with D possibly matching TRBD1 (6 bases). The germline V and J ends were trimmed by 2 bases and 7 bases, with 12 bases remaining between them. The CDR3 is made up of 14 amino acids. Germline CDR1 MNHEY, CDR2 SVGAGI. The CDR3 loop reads CASSYLWGPQPQHF. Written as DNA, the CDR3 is TGTGCCAGCAGTTACCTCTGGGGGCCGCAGCCCCAGCATTTT.

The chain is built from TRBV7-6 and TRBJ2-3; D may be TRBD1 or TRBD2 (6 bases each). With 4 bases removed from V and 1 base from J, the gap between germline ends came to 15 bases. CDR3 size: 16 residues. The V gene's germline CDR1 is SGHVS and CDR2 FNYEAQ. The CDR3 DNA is TGTGCCAGCAGCTCGAGGGGGGTCGGTGGCACAGATACGCAGTATTTT. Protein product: CASSSRGVGGTDTQYF.

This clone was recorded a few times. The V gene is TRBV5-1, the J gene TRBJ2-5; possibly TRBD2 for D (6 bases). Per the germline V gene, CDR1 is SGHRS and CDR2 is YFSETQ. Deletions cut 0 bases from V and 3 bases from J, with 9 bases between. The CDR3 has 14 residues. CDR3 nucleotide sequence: TGCGCCAGCAGCTTGGCCGGAGGGGAAGAGACCCAGTACTTC. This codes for CASSLAGGEETQYF.

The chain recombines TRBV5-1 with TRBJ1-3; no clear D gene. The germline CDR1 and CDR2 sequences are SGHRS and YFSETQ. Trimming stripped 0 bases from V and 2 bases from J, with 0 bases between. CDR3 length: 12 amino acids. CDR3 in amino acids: CASSLAGNTIYF. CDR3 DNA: TGCGCCAGCAGCTTGGCTGGAAACACCATATATTTT.

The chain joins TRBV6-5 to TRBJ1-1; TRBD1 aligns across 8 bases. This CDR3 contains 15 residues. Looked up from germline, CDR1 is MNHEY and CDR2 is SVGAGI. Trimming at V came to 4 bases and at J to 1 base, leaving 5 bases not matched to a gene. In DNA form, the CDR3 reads TGTGCCAGCAGTTCCGGGACAGGCTGGAACACTGAAGCTTTCTTT. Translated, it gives CASSSGTGWNTEAFF.

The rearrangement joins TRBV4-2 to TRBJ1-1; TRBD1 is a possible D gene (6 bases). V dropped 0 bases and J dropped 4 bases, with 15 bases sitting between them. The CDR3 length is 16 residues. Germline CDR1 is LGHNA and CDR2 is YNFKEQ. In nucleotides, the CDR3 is TGTGCCAGCAGCCAAGATCCCACAGGGAGGGTCACTGAAGCTTTCTTT. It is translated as CASSQDPTGRVTEAFF.

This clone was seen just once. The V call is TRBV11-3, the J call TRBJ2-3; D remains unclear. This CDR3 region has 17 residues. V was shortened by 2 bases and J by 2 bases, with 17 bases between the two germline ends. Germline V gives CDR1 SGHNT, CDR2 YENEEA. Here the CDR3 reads CASSLPQADGYTDTQYF. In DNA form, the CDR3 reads TGTGCCAGCAGCTTACCCCAAGCCGACGGATACACAGATACGCAGTATTTT. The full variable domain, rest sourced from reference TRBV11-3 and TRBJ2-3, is EAGVVQSPRYKIIEKKQPVAFWCNPISGHNTLYWYLQNLGQGPELLIRYENEEAVDDSQLPKDRFSAERLKGVDSTLKIQPAELGDSAVYLCASSLPQADGYTDTQYFGPGTRLTVL.

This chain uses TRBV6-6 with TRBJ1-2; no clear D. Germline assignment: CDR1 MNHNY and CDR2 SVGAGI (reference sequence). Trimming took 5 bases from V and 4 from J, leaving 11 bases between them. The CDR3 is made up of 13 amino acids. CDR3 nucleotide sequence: TGTGCCAGCAGTCGCGAGGCGGCCTATGGCTACACCTTC. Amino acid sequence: CASSREAAYGYTF.